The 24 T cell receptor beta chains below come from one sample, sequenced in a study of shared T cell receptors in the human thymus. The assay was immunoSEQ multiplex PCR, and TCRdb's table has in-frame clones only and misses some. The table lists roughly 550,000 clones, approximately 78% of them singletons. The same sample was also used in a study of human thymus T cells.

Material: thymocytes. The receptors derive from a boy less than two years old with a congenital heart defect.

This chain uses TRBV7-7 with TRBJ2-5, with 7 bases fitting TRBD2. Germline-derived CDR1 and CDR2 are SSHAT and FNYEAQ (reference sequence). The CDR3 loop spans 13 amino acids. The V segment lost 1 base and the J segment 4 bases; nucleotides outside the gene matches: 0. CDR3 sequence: CASSLGEGETQYF. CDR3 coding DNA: TGTGCCAGCAGCTTAGGGGAGGGAGAGACCCAGTACTTC.

Here the CDR3 DNA reads TGTGCCAGCAGTCGTGGGACTAGCGGAACCTACGAGCAGTACTTC. Protein product: CASSRGTSGTYEQYF. This chain links TRBV6-5 with TRBJ2-7; 11 bases line up with TRBD2. Germline V gene data show CDR1 as MNHEY and CDR2 as SVGAGI. The V and J ends lost 5 bases and 2 bases, in that order; junction bases with no gene match: 5. The CDR3 has 15 residues.

The CDR3 protein is CASTMRRGHTGELFF. CDR3 DNA sequence: TGTGCCAGTACTATGAGGAGGGGCCACACCGGGGAGCTGTTTTTT. This chain joins TRBV19 and TRBJ2-2; D perhaps matches TRBD2 (6 bases). V lost 7 bases and J 3 bases, leaving 15 bases between the germline ends. The CDR3 is 15 amino acids. Germline V lookup: CDR1 LNHDA, CDR2 SQIVND (reference sequence).

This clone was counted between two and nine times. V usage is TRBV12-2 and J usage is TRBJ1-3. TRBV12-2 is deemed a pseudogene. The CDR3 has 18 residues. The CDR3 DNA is TGTGCAAGTCGCTTAGAGTTAGCTCCTCTGGCCCGTGGAAACACCATATATTTT. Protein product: CASRLELAPLARGNTIYF.

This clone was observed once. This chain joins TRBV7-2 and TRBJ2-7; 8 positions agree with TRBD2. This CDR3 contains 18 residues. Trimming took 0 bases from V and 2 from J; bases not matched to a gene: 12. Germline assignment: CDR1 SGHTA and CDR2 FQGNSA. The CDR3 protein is CASSLALLGSGGTYEQYF. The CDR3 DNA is TGTGCCAGCAGCTTAGCCCTCTTGGGGAGCGGGGGCACCTACGAGCAGTACTTC.

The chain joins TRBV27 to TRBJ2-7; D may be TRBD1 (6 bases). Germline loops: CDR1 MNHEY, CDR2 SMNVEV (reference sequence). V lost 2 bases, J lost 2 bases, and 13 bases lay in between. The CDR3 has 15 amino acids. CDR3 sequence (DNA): TGTGCCAGCAGTTTAAGCCCAGGGGACCCCTACGAGCAGTACTTC. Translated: CASSLSPGDPYEQYF.

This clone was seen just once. CDR3 sequence reads: CASSLGAYPGELFF. CDR3 sequence (DNA): TGTGCCAGCAGCTTAGGAGCCTATCCCGGGGAGCTGTTTTTT. This rearrangement joins TRBV7-8 to TRBJ2-2; no clear D. V shed 1 base and J shed 6 bases, with 9 bases lying between them. Germline CDR1 reads SGHVS; CDR2 reads FQNEAQ. This CDR3 is 14 amino acids long.

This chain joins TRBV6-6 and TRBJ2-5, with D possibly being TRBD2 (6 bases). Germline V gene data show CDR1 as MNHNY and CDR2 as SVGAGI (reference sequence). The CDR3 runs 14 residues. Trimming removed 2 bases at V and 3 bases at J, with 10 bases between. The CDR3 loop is CASSYPGAEETQYF. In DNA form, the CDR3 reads TGTGCCAGCAGTTACCCGGGAGCAGAAGAGACCCAGTACTTC.

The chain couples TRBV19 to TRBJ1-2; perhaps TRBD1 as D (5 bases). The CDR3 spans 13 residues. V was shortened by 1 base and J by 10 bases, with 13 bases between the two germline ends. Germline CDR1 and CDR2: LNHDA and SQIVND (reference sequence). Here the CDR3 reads CASSIVTGEDYTF. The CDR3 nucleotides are TGTGCCAGTAGTATAGTCACGGGGGAAGACTACACCTTC. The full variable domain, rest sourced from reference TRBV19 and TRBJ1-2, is DGGITQSPKYLFRKEGQNVTLSCEQNLNHDAMYWYRQDPGQGLRLIYYSQIVNDFQKGDIAEGYSVSREKKESFPLTVTSAQKNPTAFYLCASSIVTGEDYTFGSGTRLTVV.

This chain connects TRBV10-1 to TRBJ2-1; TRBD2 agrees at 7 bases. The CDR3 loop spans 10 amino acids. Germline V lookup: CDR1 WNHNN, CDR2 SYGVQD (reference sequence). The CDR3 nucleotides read TGCCCGAGCGGGAACAATGAGCAGTTCTTC. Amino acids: CPSGNNEQFF.

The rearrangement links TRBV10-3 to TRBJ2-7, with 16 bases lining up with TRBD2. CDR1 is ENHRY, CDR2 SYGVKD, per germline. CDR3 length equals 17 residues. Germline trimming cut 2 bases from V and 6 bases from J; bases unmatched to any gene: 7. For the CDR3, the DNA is TGTGCCATCAGTGAGGGGACTAGCGGGAGGGCGTTCCCCGAGCAGTACTTC. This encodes CAISEGTSGRAFPEQYF.

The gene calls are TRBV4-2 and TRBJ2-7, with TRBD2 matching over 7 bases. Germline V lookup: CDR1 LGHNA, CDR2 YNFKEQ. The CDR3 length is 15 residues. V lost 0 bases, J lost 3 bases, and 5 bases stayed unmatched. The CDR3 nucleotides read TGTGCCAGCAGCCAAGACGAGCGGGAAAGCTACGAGCAGTACTTC. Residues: CASSQDERESYEQYF.

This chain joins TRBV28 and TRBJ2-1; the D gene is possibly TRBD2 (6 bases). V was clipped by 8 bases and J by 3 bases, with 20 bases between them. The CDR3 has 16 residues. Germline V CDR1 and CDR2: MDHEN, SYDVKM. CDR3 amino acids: CASLDGLARNYNEQFF. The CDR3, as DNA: TGTGCCAGCCTCGATGGGCTAGCGCGAAACTACAATGAGCAGTTCTTC.

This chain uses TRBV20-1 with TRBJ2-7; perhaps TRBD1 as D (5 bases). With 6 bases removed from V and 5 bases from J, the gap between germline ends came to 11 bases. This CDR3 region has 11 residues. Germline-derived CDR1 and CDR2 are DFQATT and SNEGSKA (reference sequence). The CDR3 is CSAEAQDEQYF. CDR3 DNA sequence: TGCAGTGCGGAAGCACAGGACGAGCAGTACTTC.

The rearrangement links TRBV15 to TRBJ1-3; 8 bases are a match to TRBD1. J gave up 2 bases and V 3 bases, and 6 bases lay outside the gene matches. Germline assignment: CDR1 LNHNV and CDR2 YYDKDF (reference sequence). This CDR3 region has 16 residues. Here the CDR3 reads CATSRATGVTGNTIYF. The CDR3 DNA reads TGTGCCACCAGCAGGGCGACAGGGGTAACTGGAAACACCATATATTTT.

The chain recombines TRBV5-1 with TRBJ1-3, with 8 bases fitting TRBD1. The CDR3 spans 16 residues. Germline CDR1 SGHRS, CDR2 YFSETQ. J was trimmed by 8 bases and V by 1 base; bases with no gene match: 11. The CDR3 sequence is CASSLRPRQGIHTIYF. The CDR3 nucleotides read TGCGCCAGCAGCTTGCGCCCGAGACAGGGGATTCACACCATATATTTT.

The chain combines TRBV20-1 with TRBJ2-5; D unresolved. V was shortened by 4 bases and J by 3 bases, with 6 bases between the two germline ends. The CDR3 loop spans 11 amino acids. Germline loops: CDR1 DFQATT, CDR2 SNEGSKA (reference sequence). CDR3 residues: CSATPKETQYF. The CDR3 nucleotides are TGCAGTGCTACCCCAAAAGAGACCCAGTACTTC.

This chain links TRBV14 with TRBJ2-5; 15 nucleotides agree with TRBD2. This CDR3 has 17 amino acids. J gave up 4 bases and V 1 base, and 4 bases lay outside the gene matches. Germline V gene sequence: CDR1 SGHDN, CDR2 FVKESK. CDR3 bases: TGTGCCAGCAGCCAAGGGACTAGCGGGAGGGCGGCAGAGACCCAGTACTTC. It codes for CASSQGTSGRAAETQYF.

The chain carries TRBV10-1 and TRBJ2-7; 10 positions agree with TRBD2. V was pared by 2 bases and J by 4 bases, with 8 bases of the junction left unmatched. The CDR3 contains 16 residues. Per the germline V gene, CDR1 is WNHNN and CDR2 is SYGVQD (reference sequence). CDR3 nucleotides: TGCGCCAGCAGTGAGGGGCTAGCGGGAGTAATTTACGAGCAGTACTTC. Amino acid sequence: CASSEGLAGVIYEQYF.

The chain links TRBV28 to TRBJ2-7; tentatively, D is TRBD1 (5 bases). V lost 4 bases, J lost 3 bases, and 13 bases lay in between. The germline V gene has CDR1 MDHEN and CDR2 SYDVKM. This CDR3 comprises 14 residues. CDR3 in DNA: TGTGCCAGCAGTTCGAGGACATGCAGCTACGAGCAGTACTTC. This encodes CASSSRTCSYEQYF.

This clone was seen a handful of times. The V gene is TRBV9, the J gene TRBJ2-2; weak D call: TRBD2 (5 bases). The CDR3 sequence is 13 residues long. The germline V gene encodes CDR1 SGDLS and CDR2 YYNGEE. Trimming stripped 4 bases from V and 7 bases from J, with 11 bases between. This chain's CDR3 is CASSPFGSGELFF. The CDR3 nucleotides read TGTGCCAGCAGCCCTTTTGGGAGCGGGGAGCTGTTTTTT.

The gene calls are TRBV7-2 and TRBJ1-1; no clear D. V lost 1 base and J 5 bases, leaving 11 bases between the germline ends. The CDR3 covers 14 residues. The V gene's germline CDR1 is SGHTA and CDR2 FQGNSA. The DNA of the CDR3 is TGTGCCAGCAGCTTAGGGGGTGAGGGAACTGAAGCTTTCTTT. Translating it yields CASSLGGEGTEAFF.

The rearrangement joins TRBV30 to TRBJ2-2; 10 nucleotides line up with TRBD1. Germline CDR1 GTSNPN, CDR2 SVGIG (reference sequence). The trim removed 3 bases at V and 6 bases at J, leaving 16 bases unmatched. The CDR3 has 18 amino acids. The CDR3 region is CAWSPRDRGPPRPGELFF. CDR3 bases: TGTGCCTGGAGCCCCCGGGACAGGGGCCCACCACGCCCCGGGGAGCTGTTTTTT.

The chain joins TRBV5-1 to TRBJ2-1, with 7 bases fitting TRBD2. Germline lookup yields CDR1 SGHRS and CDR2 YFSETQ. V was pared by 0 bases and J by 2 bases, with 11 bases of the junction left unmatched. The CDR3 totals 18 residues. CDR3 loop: CASSLAGWGGRTYNEQFF. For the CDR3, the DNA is TGCGCCAGCAGCTTGGCCGGCTGGGGCGGGAGAACCTACAATGAGCAGTTCTTC.